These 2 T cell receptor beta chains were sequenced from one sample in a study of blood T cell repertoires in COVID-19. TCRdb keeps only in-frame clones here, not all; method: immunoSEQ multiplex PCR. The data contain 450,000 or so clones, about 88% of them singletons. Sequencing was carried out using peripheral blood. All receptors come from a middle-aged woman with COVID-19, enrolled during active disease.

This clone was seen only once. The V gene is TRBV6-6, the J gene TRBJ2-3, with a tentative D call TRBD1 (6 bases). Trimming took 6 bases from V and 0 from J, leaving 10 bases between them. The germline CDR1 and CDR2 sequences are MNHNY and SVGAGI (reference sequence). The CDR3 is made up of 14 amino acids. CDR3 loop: CASSNRASTDTQYF. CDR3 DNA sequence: TGTGCCAGCAGCAACAGGGCTAGCACAGATACGCAGTATTTT.

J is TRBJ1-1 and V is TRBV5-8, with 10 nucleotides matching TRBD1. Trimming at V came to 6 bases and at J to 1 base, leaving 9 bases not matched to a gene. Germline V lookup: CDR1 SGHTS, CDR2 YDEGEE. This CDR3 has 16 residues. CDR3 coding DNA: TGTGCCAGCACCGCCGACAGGGGGCGCGGGAACACTGAAGCTTTCTTT. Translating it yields CASTADRGRGNTEAFF.